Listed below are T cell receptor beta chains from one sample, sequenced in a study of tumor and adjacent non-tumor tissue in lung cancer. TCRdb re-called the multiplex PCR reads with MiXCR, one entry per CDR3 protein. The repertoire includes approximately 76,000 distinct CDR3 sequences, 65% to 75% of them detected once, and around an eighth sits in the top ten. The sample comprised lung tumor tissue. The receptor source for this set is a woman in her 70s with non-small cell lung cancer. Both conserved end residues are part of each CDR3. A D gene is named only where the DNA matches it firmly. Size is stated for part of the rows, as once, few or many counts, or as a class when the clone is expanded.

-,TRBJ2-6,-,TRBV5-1,TGCGCCAGCAACTTGGATGGAAGCAGTACTGGGACCAACGTCCTGACTTTC,CASNLDGSSTGTNVLTF
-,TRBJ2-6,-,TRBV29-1,TGCAGCGTTCTGGGGACGGGGATAATTGGGGCCAACGTCCTGACTTTC,CSVLGTGIIGANVLTF
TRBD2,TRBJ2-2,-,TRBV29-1,TGCAGCGTTGGACTAGCGGGAAACGCGAACACCGGGGAGCTGTTTTTT,CSVGLAGNANTGELFF
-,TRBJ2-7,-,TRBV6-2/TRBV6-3,TGTGCCGGCAGTTACTTATACGTGCAGTACTTC,CAGSYLYVQYF
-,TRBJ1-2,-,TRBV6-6,TGTGCCAGCAGTTGGAAACAGCGTAAAGCCTCCTATGGCTACACTTTC,CASSWKQRKASYGYTF
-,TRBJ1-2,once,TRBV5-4,-,CASSLEVGAGNYGNTF
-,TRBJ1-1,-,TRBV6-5,TGTGCCAGCAGATCCCCCGCAGCGGGAGCTGAAGCGTTCTTT,CASRSPAAGAEAFF
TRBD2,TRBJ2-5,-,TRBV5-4,TGTGCCAGCAGCACCGGGACTAGCAATACACCTCCCCAGTACTTC,CASSTGTSNTPPQYF
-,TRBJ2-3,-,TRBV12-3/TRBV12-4,TGTACCAGTAGTCCTCCAGAGGAGACCTCTAGCACAGATACGCAGTATTTT,CTSSPPEETSSTDTQYF
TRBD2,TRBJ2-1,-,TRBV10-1,TGCGACAGCAGCAGGTTACCCAGTGGGAGGGGCTACAATGAGCAGTTCTTC,CDSSRLPSGRGYNEQFF
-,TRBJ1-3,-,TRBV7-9,TGTGCTCGCAGCTTAACAAGCGATCGGGGAAACACCATATATTTT,CARSLTSDRGNTIYF
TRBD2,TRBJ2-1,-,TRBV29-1,TGCAGCGTTGGGCGGGAGGGCCGGAATGGGCAGTTCTTC,CSVGREGRNGQFF
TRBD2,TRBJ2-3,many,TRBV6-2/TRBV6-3,TGTGCCAGCAGCCACCCTGGCGGGAGTACAGATACGCAGTATTTT,CASSHPGGSTDTQYF
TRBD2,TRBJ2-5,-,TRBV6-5,TGTGTCAGCAGTCGCAGACTAGCGGCGCCCAAAGAGACCCAGTACTTC,CVSSRRLAAPKETQYF
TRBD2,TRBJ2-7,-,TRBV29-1,TGCAGCGTCACAAAAGATGGGACTAGCGGCTCCTACGAGCAGTACTTT,CSVTKDGTSGSYEQYF
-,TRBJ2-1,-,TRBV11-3,TGTGCCAGCAGCTTAGGCGTCCTCGCAACCAATGAGCAGCTCTTC,CASSLGVLATNEQLF
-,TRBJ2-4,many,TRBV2,TGTGCCAGCAGTGAAACGGAATATGCGGCGGAGACCGCCAAAAACATTCAGTACTTC,CASSETEYAAETAKNIQYF
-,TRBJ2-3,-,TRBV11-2,TGTACCAGCAGCTTGACAGCGGGCACAGATACGCAGTATTTT,CTSSLTAGTDTQYF
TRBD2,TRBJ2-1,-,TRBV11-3,TGTGCCAGCAGCTTACGATTATGCGGGAGCGGTGAGCAGTTCTTC,CASSLRLCGSGEQFF
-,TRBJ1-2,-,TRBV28,TGTGTCAGCAGAAAACCCGGAAACTATGGCTACACCTTC,CVSRKPGNYGYTF
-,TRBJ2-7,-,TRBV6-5,TGTGCCAACAGGTCTTGGGAACTTGACGAGCAGTACTTC,CANRSWELDEQYF
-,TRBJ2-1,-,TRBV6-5,TGTGCCAGCAGTTACTGGTGCCTGGGTTACAATGAGCAGTTATTC,CASSYWCLGYNEQLF
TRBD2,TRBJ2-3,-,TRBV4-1,TGCGCCAGCAGCCAAGTAGTAGCGGGAGACTCAGATACCCAGTATTTT,CASSQVVAGDSDTQYF
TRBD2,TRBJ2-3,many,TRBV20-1,TGCAGTGCTAGAGGGGCGGGAGGGCCGAGAATGTCATCAGATACGCAGTATTTT,CSARGAGGPRMSSDTQYF
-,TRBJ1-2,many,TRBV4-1,TGCGCCAGCACGCGACAGGCTCCTAACTATGGCTACACCTTC,CASTRQAPNYGYTF
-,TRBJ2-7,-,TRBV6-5,TGTGCCAGCAGTTACTCGACAGGCACAACCTACGAGCACTACTTT,CASSYSTGTTYEHYF
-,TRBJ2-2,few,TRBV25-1,TGTGCCAGCAGTGAATTCTGGGGGGAGACCGGGGAGCTGTTTTTT,CASSEFWGETGELFF
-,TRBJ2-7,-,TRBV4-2,TGTGCCAACAGCCAAGGGGAACGGGGATCCTACGAGCAGTACTTC,CANSQGERGSYEQYF
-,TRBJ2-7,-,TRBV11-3,TGTGCCAGCAGATCCTACTTAGAACGCGAGCAGTACTTC,CASRSYLEREQYF
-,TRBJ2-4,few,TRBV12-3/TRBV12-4,TGTGCCAGCAGCCCGGGACAAGTAAAAAATCGGTACTTC,CASSPGQVKNRYF
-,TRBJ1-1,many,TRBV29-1,TGCAGCGTTTTTCAGGTCACTGAAGCTTTCTTT,CSVFQVTEAFF
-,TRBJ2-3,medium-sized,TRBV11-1,TGTGCCGCCGAAGTTAGGCGCACAGATACGCAGTATTTT,CAAEVRRTDTQYF
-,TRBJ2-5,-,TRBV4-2,TGTGCCAGCAGCCAAGCTCCGTTCCGAGAGACCCAGTACTTC,CASSQAPFRETQYF
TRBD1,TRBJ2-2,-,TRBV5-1,TGCGCCAGCCAAACGACGACAGGGGTACGCAGGGAGCTGTTTTTT,CASQTTTGVRRELFF
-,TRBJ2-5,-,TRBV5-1,TGCGCCAGCAGCTTGGTACAGGCTGAGGCCCAGTACTTC,CASSLVQAEAQYF
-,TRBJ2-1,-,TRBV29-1,TGCAGCCTCTCGGGATCTACGATCTACAATGAGCAGTTCTTC,CSLSGSTIYNEQFF
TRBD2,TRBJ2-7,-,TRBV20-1,TGCAGTACTAGAGAGCGAGCGGGAGCCCCCGAACAGTACTTC,CSTRERAGAPEQYF
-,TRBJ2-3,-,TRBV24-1,TGTGCCACCAATGATCCGACGGTGAATACGCAGTATTTT,CATNDPTVNTQYF
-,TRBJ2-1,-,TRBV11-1,TGTGCCAGCAGCTTAGGAGTGATTGGGGGAGAGGAGCAGTTCTTC,CASSLGVIGGEEQFF
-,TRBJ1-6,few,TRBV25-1,TGTGCCAGCAGTGAAAGGACCAGTTCATATAATTCACCCCTCCACTTT,CASSERTSSYNSPLHF
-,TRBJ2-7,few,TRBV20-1,TGCAGTGCTAGTTCTCTTGGGCTATCCGAGCAGTACTTC,CSASSLGLSEQYF
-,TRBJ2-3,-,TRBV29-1,TGCGGCGTTGAAATCCGGGAAAGGGGCAAAGATACCCAGTATTTT,CGVEIRERGKDTQYF
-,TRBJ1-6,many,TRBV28,TGTGCCAGCACACAGGGTCGTAGGTCCCTCCACTTT,CASTQGRRSLHF
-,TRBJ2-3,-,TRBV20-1,TGCAGTGCTAGAGATTGGCGCGCGGAGCTACGCACAGATACGCAGTGTTTT,CSARDWRAELRTDTQCF
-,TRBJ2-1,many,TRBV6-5,TGTGCCAGCAGTTACTGGGGCCTGGGTTACAATGAGCAGTTCTTC,CASSYWGLGYNEQFF
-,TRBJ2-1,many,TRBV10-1,TGCGCCAGCAGTGAGTCGAAGGACAATGAGCAGTTCTTC,CASSESKDNEQFF
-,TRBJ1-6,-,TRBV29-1,TGCAGTGTGGGGACAACCTATAAATCACCCCTCCATTTT,CSVGTTYKSPLHF